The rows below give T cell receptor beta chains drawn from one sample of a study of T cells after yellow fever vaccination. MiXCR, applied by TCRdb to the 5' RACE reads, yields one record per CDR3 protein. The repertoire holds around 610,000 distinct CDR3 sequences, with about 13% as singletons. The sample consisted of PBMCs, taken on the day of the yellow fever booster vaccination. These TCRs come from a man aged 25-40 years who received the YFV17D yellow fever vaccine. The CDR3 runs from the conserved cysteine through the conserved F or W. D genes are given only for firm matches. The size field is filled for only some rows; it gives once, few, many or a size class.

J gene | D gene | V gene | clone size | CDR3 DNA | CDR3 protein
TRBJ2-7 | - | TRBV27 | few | TGTGCCAACCCAGGAAGGGGTTCCTACGAGCAGTACTTC | CANPGRGSYEQYF
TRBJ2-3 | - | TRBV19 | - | TGTGCCAGTAGTAACACGGGACATAGGGATACGCAGTATTTT | CASSNTGHRDTQYF
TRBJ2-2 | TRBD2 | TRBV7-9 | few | TGTGCCCCAGGGGCTAGCGGGATAAGGGACACCGGGGAGCTGTTTTTT | CAPGASGIRDTGELFF
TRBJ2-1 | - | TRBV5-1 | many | TGCGCCAGCAGCACGCAGGGGTATGAGCAGTTCTTC | CASSTQGYEQFF
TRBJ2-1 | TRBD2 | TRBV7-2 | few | TGTGCCAGCAGCTTAGCAGGCGCGGGAGGGAGGGATGAGCAGTTCTTC | CASSLAGAGGRDEQFF
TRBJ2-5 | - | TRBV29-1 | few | TGCAGCGGGGCGACAGGCCCACCAGGGGCCCAGTACTTC | CSGATGPPGAQYF
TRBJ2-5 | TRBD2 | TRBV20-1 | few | TGCAGTGCTAGACCTACTAGCGGGAGAGCTCAGACCCAGTACTTC | CSARPTSGRAQTQYF
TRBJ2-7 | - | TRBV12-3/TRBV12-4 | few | TGTGCCAGCAGTCCTACAGGTAAAGAGCAGTACTTC | CASSPTGKEQYF
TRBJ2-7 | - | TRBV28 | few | TGTGCCAGCAGTGGGTTTTCGCGGGAAAGGTGGCAGTACTTC | CASSGFSRERWQYF
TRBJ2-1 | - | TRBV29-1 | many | TGCAGCGTTGTAGGCCTATCTTGGACCAATGAGCAGTTCTTC | CSVVGLSWTNEQFF
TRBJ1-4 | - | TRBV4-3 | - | TGCGCCAGCAGCCAAGATCGGGGGTGGACGAATGAAAAACTGTTTTTT | CASSQDRGWTNEKLFF
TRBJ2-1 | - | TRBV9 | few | TGTGCCAGCAGCGTAGGTCGGGGACCTTACAATGAGCAGTTCTTC | CASSVGRGPYNEQFF
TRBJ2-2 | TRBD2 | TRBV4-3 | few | TGCGCCAGCAGCCCTATAGCGGGAGGAACCCCGGGCACCGGGGAGCTGTTTTTT | CASSPIAGGTPGTGELFF